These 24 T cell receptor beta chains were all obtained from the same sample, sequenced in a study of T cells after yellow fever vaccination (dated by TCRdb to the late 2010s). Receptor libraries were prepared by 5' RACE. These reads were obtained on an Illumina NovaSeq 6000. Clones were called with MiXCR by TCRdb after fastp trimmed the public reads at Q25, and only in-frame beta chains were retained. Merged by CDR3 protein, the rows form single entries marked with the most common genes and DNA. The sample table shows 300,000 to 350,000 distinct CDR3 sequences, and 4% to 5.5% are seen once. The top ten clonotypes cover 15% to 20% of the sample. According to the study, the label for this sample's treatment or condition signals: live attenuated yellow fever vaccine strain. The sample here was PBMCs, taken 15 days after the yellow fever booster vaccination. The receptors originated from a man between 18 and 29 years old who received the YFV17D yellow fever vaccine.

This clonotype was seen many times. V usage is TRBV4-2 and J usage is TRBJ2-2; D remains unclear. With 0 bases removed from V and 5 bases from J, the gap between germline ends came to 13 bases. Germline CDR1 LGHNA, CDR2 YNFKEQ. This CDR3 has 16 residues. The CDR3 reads CASSQDGGGVTGELFF. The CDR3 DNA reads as TGTGCCAGCAGCCAAGACGGCGGCGGCGTTACCGGGGAGCTGTTTTTT.

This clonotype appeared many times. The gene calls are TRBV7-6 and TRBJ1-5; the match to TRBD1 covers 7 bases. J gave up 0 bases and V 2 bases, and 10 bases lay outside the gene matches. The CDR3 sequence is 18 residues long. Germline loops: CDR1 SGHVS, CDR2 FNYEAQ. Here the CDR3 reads CASSLWSRDSNSNQPQHF. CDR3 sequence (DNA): TGTGCCAGCAGCTTATGGTCCCGGGACAGTAATAGCAATCAGCCCCAGCATTTT.

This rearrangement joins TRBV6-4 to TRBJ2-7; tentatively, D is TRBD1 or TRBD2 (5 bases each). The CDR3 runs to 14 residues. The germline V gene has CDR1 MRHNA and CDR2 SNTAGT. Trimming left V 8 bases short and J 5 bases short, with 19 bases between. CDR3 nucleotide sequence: TGTGCCAGCCCGACCAGGGAGAGAAAGGACGAGCAGTACGTC. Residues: CASPTRERKDEQYV.

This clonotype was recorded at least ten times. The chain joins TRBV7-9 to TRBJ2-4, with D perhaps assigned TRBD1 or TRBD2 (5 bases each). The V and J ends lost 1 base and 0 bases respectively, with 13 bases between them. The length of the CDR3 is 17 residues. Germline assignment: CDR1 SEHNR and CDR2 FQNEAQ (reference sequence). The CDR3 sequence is CASSLEQLGVAKNIQYF. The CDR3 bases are TGTGCCAGCAGCTTAGAACAATTGGGGGTAGCCAAAAACATTCAGTACTTC.

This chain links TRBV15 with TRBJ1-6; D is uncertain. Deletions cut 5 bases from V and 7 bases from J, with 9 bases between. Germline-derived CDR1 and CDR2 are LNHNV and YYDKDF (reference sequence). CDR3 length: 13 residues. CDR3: CATSAMRNSPLHF. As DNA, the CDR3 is TGTGCCACCAGCGCGATGAGGAATTCACCCCTCCACTTT.

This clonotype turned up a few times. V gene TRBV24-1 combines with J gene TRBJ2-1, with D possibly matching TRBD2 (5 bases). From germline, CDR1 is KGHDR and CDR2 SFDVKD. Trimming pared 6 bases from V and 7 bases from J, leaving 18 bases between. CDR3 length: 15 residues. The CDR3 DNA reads TGTGCCACCAGTACTCCGATCGGGGTGCGAAATGAGCAGTTCTTC. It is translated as CATSTPIGVRNEQFF.

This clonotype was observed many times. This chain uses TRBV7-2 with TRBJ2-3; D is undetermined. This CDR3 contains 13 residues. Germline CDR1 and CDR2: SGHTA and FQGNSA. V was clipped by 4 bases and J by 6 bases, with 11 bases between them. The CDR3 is CASSSGPTDTQYF. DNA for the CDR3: TGTGCCAGCAGCTCTGGACCTACGGATACGCAGTATTTT.

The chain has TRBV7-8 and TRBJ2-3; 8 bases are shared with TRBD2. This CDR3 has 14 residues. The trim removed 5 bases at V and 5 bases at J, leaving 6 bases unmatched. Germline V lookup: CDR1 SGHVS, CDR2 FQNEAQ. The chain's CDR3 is CASSPGLGEDTQYF. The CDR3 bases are TGTGCCAGCAGCCCGGGACTAGGAGAAGATACGCAGTATTTT.

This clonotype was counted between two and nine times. The CDR3 reads CASSSSWDRGGYTF. CDR3 sequence (DNA): TGTGCCAGCAGTTCGAGTTGGGACAGGGGCGGGTACACCTTC. The chain is built from TRBV12-3 or TRBV12-4 and TRBJ1-2, with TRBD1 matching over 10 bases. This CDR3 is built from 14 residues. V was pared by 4 bases and J by 11 bases, with 10 bases of the junction left unmatched.

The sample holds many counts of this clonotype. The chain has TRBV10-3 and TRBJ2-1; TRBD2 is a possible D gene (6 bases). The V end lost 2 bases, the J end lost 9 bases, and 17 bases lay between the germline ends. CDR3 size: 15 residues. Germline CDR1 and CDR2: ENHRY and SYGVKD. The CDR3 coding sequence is TGTGCCATCAGTGAGGGGCGGGGAAGGCAGGTTGAGCAGTTCTTC. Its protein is CAISEGRGRQVEQFF.

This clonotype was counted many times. CDR3 coding DNA: TGTGCCAGCAGCCGCGGACTCCTAAACACTGAAGCTTTCTTT. Residues: CASSRGLLNTEAFF. J is TRBJ1-1 and V is TRBV7-9; no firm D call. This CDR3 spans 14 amino acids. Trimming took 5 bases from V and 2 from J, leaving 12 bases between them. Germline CDR1 reads SEHNR; CDR2 reads FQNEAQ (reference sequence).

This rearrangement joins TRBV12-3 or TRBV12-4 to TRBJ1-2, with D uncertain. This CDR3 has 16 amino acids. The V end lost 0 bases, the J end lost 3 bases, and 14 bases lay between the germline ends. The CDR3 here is CASSLARTQSDYGYTF. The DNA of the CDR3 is TGTGCCAGCAGTTTAGCCCGAACGCAATCCGACTATGGCTACACCTTC.

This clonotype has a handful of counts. The CDR3 nucleotides read TGCGCCAGCAGCTTGAATACGGACCCCGGGGAGACCCAGTACTTC. This gives the protein CASSLNTDPGETQYF. J is TRBJ2-5 and V is TRBV5-1; D unclear. This CDR3 contains 15 residues. The ends were cut back, 1 base at V and 5 bases at J, with 15 bases in the middle. CDR1 is SGHRS, CDR2 YFSETQ, per germline. Full variable domain (outside the CDR3, taken from reference TRBV5-1 and TRBJ2-5): KAGVTQTPRYLIKTRGQQVTLSCSPISGHRSVSWYQQTPGQGLQFLFEYFSETQRNKGNFPGRFSGRQFSNSRSEMNVSTLELGDSALYLCASSLNTDPGETQYFGPGTRLLVL.

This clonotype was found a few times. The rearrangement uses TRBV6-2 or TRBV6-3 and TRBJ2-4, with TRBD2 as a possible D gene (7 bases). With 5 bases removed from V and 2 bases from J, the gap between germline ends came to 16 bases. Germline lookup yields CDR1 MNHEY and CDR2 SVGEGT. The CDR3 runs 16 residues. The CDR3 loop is CASSIQGGRTKNIQYF. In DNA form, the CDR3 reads TGTGCCAGCAGTATACAGGGAGGGAGGACCAAAAACATTCAGTACTTC.

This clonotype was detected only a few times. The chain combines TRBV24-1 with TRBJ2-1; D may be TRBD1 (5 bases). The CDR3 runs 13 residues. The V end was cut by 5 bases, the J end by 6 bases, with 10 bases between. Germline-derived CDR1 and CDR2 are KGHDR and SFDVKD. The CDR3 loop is CATSGGPSNEQFF. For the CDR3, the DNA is TGTGCCACCAGTGGGGGCCCATCCAATGAGCAGTTCTTC.

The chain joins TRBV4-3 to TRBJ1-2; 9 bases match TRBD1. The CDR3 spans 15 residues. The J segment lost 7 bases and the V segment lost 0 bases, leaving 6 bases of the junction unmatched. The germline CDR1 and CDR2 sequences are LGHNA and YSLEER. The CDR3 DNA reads TGCGCCAGCAGCCAAGATCGGACAGGGGTGTCTGGCTACACCTTC. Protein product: CASSQDRTGVSGYTF.

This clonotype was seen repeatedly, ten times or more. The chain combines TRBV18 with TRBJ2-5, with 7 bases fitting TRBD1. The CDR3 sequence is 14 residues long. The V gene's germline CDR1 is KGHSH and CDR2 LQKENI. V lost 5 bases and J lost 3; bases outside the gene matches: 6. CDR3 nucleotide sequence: TGTGCCAGCTCATCCAGGGGGAACAAAGAGACCCAGTACTTC. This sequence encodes CASSSRGNKETQYF.

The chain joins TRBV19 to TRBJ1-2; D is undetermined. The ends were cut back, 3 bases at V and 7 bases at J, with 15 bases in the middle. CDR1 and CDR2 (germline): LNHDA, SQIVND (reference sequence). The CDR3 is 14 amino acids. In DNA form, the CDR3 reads TGTGCCAGTAGTATTCCCGGCGATGCCCCTGGCTACACCTTC. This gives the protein CASSIPGDAPGYTF.

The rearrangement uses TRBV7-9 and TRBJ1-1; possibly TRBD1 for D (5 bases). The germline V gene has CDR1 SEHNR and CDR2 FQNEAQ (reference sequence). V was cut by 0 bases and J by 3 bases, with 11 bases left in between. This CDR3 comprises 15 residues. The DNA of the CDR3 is TGTGCCAGCAGCTTAGCGGGGGAGGGCGACACTGAAGCTTTCTTT. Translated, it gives CASSLAGEGDTEAFF.

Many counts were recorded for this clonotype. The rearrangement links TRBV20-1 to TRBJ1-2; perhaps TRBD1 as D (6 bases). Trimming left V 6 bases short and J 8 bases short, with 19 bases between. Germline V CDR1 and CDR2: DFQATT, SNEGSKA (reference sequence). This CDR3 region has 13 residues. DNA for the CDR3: TGCAGTGCCCCCCCCGGAGGGACACGAGGCTACACCTTC. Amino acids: CSAPPGGTRGYTF.

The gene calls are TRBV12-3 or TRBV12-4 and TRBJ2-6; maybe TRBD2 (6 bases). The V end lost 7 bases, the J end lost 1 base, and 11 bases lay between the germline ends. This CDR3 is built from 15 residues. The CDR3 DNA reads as TGTGCCAGCACCCCGGGGGAGTCTGGGGCCAACGTCCTGACTTTC. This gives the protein CASTPGESGANVLTF.

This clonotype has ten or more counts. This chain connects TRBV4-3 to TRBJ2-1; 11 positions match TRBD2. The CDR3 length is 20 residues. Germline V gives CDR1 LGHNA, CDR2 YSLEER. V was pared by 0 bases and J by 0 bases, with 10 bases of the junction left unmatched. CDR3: CASSQDRALAGGYSYNEQFF. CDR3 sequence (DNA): TGCGCCAGCAGCCAAGATAGGGCCCTAGCGGGGGGTTACTCCTACAATGAGCAGTTCTTC.

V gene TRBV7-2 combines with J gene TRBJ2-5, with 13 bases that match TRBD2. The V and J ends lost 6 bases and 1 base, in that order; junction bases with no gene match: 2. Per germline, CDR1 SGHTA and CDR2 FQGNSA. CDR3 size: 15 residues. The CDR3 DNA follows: TGTGCCAGCAGGACTAGCGGGGGGCCCCAAGAGACCCAGTACTTC. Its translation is CASRTSGGPQETQYF.

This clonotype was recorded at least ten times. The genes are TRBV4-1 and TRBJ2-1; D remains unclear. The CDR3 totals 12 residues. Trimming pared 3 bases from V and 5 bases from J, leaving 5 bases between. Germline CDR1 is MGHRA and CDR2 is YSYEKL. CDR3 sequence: CASSQGNNEQFF. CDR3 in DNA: TGCGCCAGCAGCCAGGGAAACAATGAGCAGTTCTTC.